Listed here are 20 T cell receptor beta chains from one sample, sequenced in a study of metastatic and nonmetastatic thyroid tumors. Thyroid surgery had not been preceded by any treatment in any patient. TCRdb re-called the PCR reads with MiXCR. The data contain around 19,000 clones, about 34% of them singletons. The sequenced sample was tumor tissue. These receptors were obtained from a male donor with papillary thyroid cancer or a benign thyroid nodule (not recorded which). Some clones in this sample may be carry-over from other donors' samples.

The chain has TRBV6-2 or TRBV6-3 and TRBJ2-1; 13 bases are shared with TRBD2. Germline lookup yields CDR1 MNHEY and CDR2 SVGEGT. The ends lost 5 bases at V and 0 bases at J; junction bases unmatched: 10. The CDR3 length is 19 residues. DNA for the CDR3: TGTGCCAGCAGTCTACTCCCTTGGACTAGCGGGGGCTCCTACAATGAGCAGTTCTTC. The encoded protein is CASSLLPWTSGGSYNEQFF.

This clone counts as medium-sized. The J gene is TRBJ2-1, the V gene TRBV6-5; D not resolved. This CDR3 spans 15 amino acids. Germline CDR1 is MNHEY and CDR2 is SVGAGI. V was cut by 2 bases and J by 3 bases, with 11 bases left in between. The CDR3 DNA reads as TGTGCCAGCAGTTACAAACAGCTACTCTACAATGAGCAGTTCTTC. It translates to CASSYKQLLYNEQFF.

The sample holds a few counts of this clone. V usage is TRBV6-1 and J usage is TRBJ2-5; 8 bases are shared with TRBD2. Germline CDR1 and CDR2: MNHNS and SASEGT. CDR3 length equals 15 residues. After removal of 0 bases from V and 5 bases from J, the junction contained 5 bases not matched to a gene. CDR3 in amino acids: CASSEASGEAETQYF. The CDR3 bases are TGTGCCAGCAGTGAAGCTAGCGGGGAGGCGGAGACCCAGTACTTC.

This clone was detected only a few times. The chain carries TRBV6-1 and TRBJ1-5; D gene uncertain. Germline loops: CDR1 MNHNS, CDR2 SASEGT. Trimming took off 6 bases at V and 5 bases at J, with 17 bases between the two ends. There are 15 residues in the CDR3. This CDR3 is CASSTLPGPHQPQHF. The CDR3 DNA reads TGTGCCAGCAGCACCCTCCCTGGACCCCATCAGCCCCAGCATTTT.

This clone was seen only a few times. The rearrangement joins TRBV28 to TRBJ2-7, with no clear D. This CDR3 has 12 amino acids. Trimming stripped 4 bases from V and 4 bases from J, with 8 bases between. CDR1 MDHEN and CDR2 SYDVKM come from the germline V gene. The CDR3 is CASSSRLYEQYF. The CDR3 nucleotides read TGTGCCAGCAGTTCAAGACTGTACGAGCAGTACTTC.

This clone was counted only a few times. The chain joins TRBV6-5 to TRBJ2-1; 8 positions match TRBD2. The CDR3 length is 14 residues. Germline loops: CDR1 MNHEY, CDR2 SVGAGI. V dropped 10 bases and J dropped 7; count of bases not matched to a gene: 12. The CDR3 here is CAITSREGLNEQFF. The CDR3 nucleotides are TGTGCCATCACTTCCCGGGAGGGCCTAAATGAGCAGTTCTTC.

This sequence joins TRBV5-1 and TRBJ1-6; D gene ambiguous. Trimming took off 0 bases at V and 6 bases at J, with 10 bases between the two ends. The CDR3 runs 15 residues. The germline V gene encodes CDR1 SGHRS and CDR2 YFSETQ. The CDR3 spells CASSLEGAGNSPLHF. The DNA for the CDR3 is TGCGCCAGCAGCTTGGAGGGTGCAGGTAATTCACCCCTCCACTTT.

This chain uses TRBV6-1 with TRBJ2-2; TRBD2 agrees at 9 bases. The CDR3 is 15 residues long. The V gene end was trimmed by 9 bases and the J gene end by 5 bases; junction bases not matched to a gene: 10. CDR1 and CDR2 from the germline V gene are MNHNS and SASEGT. CDR3 nucleotide sequence: TGTGCCAGAAGAGTAGCGGGAGAGAGGACCGGGGAGCTGTTTTTT. It yields the protein CARRVAGERTGELFF.

This clone was picked up a small number of times. The chain uses TRBV6-5 and TRBJ1-2; 7 nucleotides match TRBD1. The CDR3 extends over 15 amino acids. Germline assignment: CDR1 MNHEY and CDR2 SVGAGI. Trimming took 4 bases from V and 0 from J; bases not matched to a gene: 5. The CDR3 is CASSFGTEANYGYTF. CDR3 coding DNA: TGTGCCAGCAGTTTCGGGACAGAAGCTAACTATGGCTACACCTTC.

This clone has only a few counts. The chain recombines TRBV12-3 or TRBV12-4 with TRBJ2-1, with 7 bases lining up with TRBD1. This CDR3 has 13 residues. V trimming: 5 bases; J trimming: 13 bases; junction bases outside the gene matches: 11. The CDR3 protein is CASSPLRDSDQFF. DNA for the CDR3: TGTGCCAGCAGTCCACTCCGGGACAGCGATCAGTTCTTC.

The rearrangement uses TRBV20-1 and TRBJ1-5; 9 bases agree with TRBD1. Germline assignment: CDR1 DFQATT and CDR2 SNEGSKA (reference sequence). V trimming: 1 base; J trimming: 2 bases; junction bases outside the gene matches: 6. This CDR3 has 16 residues. The CDR3: CSARATGGMGNQPQHF. CDR3 nucleotides: TGCAGTGCTAGAGCAACAGGGGGCATGGGCAATCAGCCCCAGCATTTT.

This sequence joins TRBV4-2 and TRBJ2-3, with 9 nucleotides matching TRBD2. CDR3 length: 19 amino acids. With 4 bases clipped from V and 5 bases from J, the junction kept 19 bases outside the gene matches. The germline gives CDR1 LGHNA, CDR2 YNFKEQ. CDR3 nucleotide sequence: TGTGCCAGCAGCCCCCGCGGCCTCGGGGTAGCGGGGGCCTTAGATACGCAGTATTTT. Translation gives CASSPRGLGVAGALDTQYF.

The chain couples TRBV9 to TRBJ2-1; D not certain. The CDR3 is 13 amino acids. Trimming stripped 3 bases from V and 9 bases from J, with 13 bases between. CDR1 SGDLS and CDR2 YYNGEE come from the germline V gene. The CDR3 protein is CASSARHLGEQFF. As DNA, the CDR3 is TGTGCCAGCAGCGCTCGTCACCTGGGTGAGCAGTTCTTC.

The V gene is TRBV5-1, the J gene TRBJ1-2; 9 positions match TRBD1. V was clipped by 0 bases and J by 7 bases; unmatched bases: 4. The CDR3 is made up of 14 amino acids. In germline, CDR1 is SGHRS, CDR2 YFSETQ. The CDR3: CASSLERQGGGYTF. In DNA, the CDR3 is TGCGCCAGCAGCTTGGAAAGACAGGGGGGTGGCTACACCTTC.

This chain connects TRBV27 to TRBJ2-7; TRBD1 matches at 7 bases. This CDR3 has 14 residues. The V gene's germline CDR1 is MNHEY and CDR2 SMNVEV (reference sequence). The J segment lost 3 bases and the V segment lost 4 bases, leaving 6 bases of the junction unmatched. The CDR3 DNA follows: TGTGCCAGCAGTTCCCCGGGACAGAGCTACGAGCAGTACTTC. Amino acid sequence: CASSSPGQSYEQYF.

The rearrangement uses TRBV18 and TRBJ1-2, with D uncertain. Germline V CDR1 and CDR2: KGHSH, LQKENI. The CDR3 consists of 14 residues. Deletions cut 0 bases from V and 2 bases from J, with 7 bases between. CDR3 in amino acids: CASSPPADNYGYTF. The CDR3 DNA is TGTGCCAGCTCACCACCGGCAGACAACTATGGCTACACCTTC.

This sequence joins TRBV12-3 or TRBV12-4 and TRBJ2-1; TRBD2 might be the D (7 bases). The germline V and J ends were trimmed by 4 bases and 5 bases, with 15 bases remaining between them. There are 15 residues in the CDR3. This chain's CDR3 is CASSSLGGGDNEQFF. The CDR3 DNA follows: TGTGCCAGCAGTTCATTAGGGGGGGGCGACAATGAGCAGTTCTTC.

By sample share, this clone is medium-sized. The chain carries TRBV27 and TRBJ2-7; 11 bases are shared with TRBD2. CDR3 length: 14 residues. The J segment lost 6 bases and the V segment lost 2 bases, leaving 3 bases of the junction unmatched. CDR1 and CDR2 from the germline V gene are MNHEY and SMNVEV (reference sequence). The DNA of the CDR3 is TGTGCCAGCAGTTTAGCCCTAGCGGGAGGCGAGCAGTACTTC. This encodes CASSLALAGGEQYF.

In its sample, this clone ranks as medium-sized (0.01 to 0.1%). The rearrangement links TRBV7-2 to TRBJ2-7; possibly TRBD1 for D (5 bases). Between the trimmed V and J ends, which lost 5 bases and 6 bases, there was a span of 14 bases. CDR1 is SGHTA, CDR2 FQGNSA, per germline. CDR3 size: 13 residues. CDR3 loop: CASSRGRAVEQYF. CDR3 nucleotide sequence: TGTGCCAGCAGCCGCGGCAGGGCAGTCGAGCAGTACTTC.

This clone is labeled as medium-sized. The chain employs TRBV28 and TRBJ2-7; 13 nucleotides line up with TRBD2. Germline assignment: CDR1 MDHEN and CDR2 SYDVKM. The CDR3 covers 15 residues. Trimming took 5 bases from V and 4 from J; bases not matched to a gene: 5. CDR3 amino acids: CASSPGTSGKYEQYF. The CDR3 DNA follows: TGTGCCAGCAGTCCAGGGACTAGCGGGAAATACGAGCAGTACTTC.